The entry below gives a single T cell receptor (beta chain) sequence along with its context. Antigen specificity is unknown. Its ends do not fully match the called genes, so a read error is possible. The data were taken from a study of tumor-infiltrating lymphocytes in primary liver carcinoma. General study findings and limits: Between tumor regions, pairs overlapped more than tumor-adjacent and tumor-blood pairs did. No more than about 8-24% of top clones could be seen in all five tumor regions.

DNA and RNA were both co-extracted from approximately 20-30 mg of bulk tissue that had not been sorted. With chronic HBV infection, the patients were also treatment-naive. Whichever tumor sample was examined, it had over 80% viable tumor cells. Priming with a constant-region primer yielded TCR beta cDNA from 450 to 550 ng total RNA. Investigators got TCR beta libraries out of three nested multiplex PCR rounds, done with slightly modified ARM-PCR. A single record per CDR3 protein comes from TCRdb applying MiXCR to the multiplex PCR reads. This sample carries around 190,000 distinct CDR3 sequences, roughly 80% of them seen once, and the ten largest clones take around 18%. Sequencing used tumor tissue from primary liver carcinoma. This TCR came from a man aged 35-49 years with primary liver carcinoma and hepatitis B virus infection.

The CDR3 bases are TGTTCCAGCACGGTCGAAGGGAAGACCCAGTACTTC. This sequence encodes CSSTVEGKTQYF. The chain links TRBV6-5 to TRBJ2-5; D gene unclear. This CDR3 is 12 amino acids long. Germline loops: CDR1 MNHEY, CDR2 SVGAGI.